The source of this T cell receptor (beta chain) is a study of blood T cells in healthy people across ages. The CDR3 is 15 residues long. Germline CDR1 and CDR2: SGHTA and FQGNSA. The trim removed 5 bases at V and 4 bases at J, leaving 10 bases unmatched. A second 7 to 11 cycle PCR used barcoded and J-beta primers. TCRdb recomputed calls from the 5' RACE reads with MiXCR, one row per CDR3 protein. The sample holds around 1,900,000 distinct CDR3 sequences, roughly two fifths seen once. The sequence came from a human donor in good health. Sample: blood. The chain couples TRBV7-2 to TRBJ2-7, with 8 bases identical to TRBD1. CDR3 in amino acids: CASSLPPGQAYEQYF. The CDR3 DNA follows: TGTGCCAGCAGCCTCCCTCCGGGACAGGCGTACGAGCAGTACTTC.